This T cell receptor beta chain was identified in a study of beta chain features in type 1 diabetes. General study points: Shortening of TCRB CDR3s, moderate but significant, appeared in all four CD4+ subsets of Type 1 diabetes patients.

The V gene end was trimmed by 3 bases and the J gene end by 2 bases; junction bases not matched to a gene: 3. Germline CDR1 and CDR2: SGDLS and YYNGEE. The CDR3 has 15 amino acids. This clone is a singleton in its sample. No antigen is known for it. Expressed TCRB transcripts were sequenced because the entire RNA isolate underwent reverse transcription. Profiled with immunoSEQ multiplex PCR; TCRdb holds only in-frame clones, not every one. The sample includes more than 250,000 clones, 15% of them seen just once. The receptor was isolated from a man aged 18 to 30 with type 1 diabetes. Sequences were obtained from naive CD4+ T cells from blood. The J gene is TRBJ2-1, the V gene TRBV9, with 9 bases fitting TRBD2. CDR3 residues: CASSGGLATYNEQFF. CDR3 nucleotides: TGTGCCAGCAGCGGCGGACTAGCGACCTACAATGAGCAGTTCTTC.